Following are 8 T cell receptor beta chains from one sample sequenced in a study of blood T cell repertoires in COVID-19. Some clones are missing from TCRdb's copy, which holds only in-frame ones; the method was immunoSEQ multiplex PCR. The sample includes around 250,000 clones, roughly 85% of them seen just once. The sample comprised peripheral blood. All receptors come from a man over 45 with active or convalescent COVID-19.

This clone has only one observation. The chain combines TRBV7-2 with TRBJ2-1; 12 nucleotides agree with TRBD2. This CDR3 region has 15 residues. V lost 1 base and J lost 10; bases outside the gene matches: 5. Germline V gives CDR1 SGHTA, CDR2 FQGNSA. The CDR3 protein is CASSLDPSGRDEQFF. CDR3 coding DNA: TGTGCCAGCAGCTTAGATCCTAGCGGGAGGGACGAGCAGTTCTTC.

This clone came up many times. The J gene is TRBJ2-7, the V gene TRBV4-3, with D hard to call. The V gene lost 0 bases and the J gene lost 7 bases, with 13 bases spanning the gap. From germline, CDR1 is LGHNA and CDR2 YSLEER. The CDR3 has 14 residues. The CDR3 coding sequence is TGCGCCAGCAGCCAAGAATTGGATCCGCGGGAGCAGTACTTC. Its protein is CASSQELDPREQYF.

Points on this clone: The sample carries other DNA sequences with the same CDR3. The chain employs TRBV9 and TRBJ1-2, with D perhaps matching TRBD1 (6 bases). Trimming left V 0 bases short and J 3 bases short, with 12 bases between. Germline-derived CDR1 and CDR2 are SGDLS and YYNGEE. This CDR3 has 15 residues. This chain's CDR3 is CASSVEGQGYYGYTF. CDR3 DNA sequence: TGTGCCAGCAGCGTAGAGGGTCAGGGGTACTATGGCTACACCTTC.

The chain uses TRBV28 and TRBJ1-1; 12 bases are a match to TRBD1. There are 18 residues in the CDR3. V was pared by 5 bases and J by 5 bases, with 15 bases of the junction left unmatched. CDR1 and CDR2 (germline): MDHEN, SYDVKM. The CDR3 region has the DNA TGTGCCAGCAGTCACCTGGGGACAGGGGGCTTTGAGTTGACTGAAGCTTTCTTT. It translates to CASSHLGTGGFELTEAFF. The full variable domain, in which reference TRBV28 and TRBJ1-1 provide the parts outside the CDR3, is DVKVTQSSRYLVKRTGEKVFLECVQDMDHENMFWYRQDPGLGLRLIYFSYDVKMKEKGDIPEGYSVSREKKERFSLILESASTNQTSMYLCASSHLGTGGFELTEAFFGQGTRLTVV.

The chain uses TRBV5-1 and TRBJ1-5; D not resolved. The germline V gene has CDR1 SGHRS and CDR2 YFSETQ. The CDR3 has 15 amino acids. The V end was cut by 1 base, the J end by 0 bases, with 8 bases between. CDR3: CASSLSGYSNQPQHF. The CDR3 DNA reads TGCGCCAGCAGCTTGTCAGGTTATAGCAATCAGCCCCAGCATTTT.

This clone was seen repeatedly, ten times or more. The rearrangement links TRBV2 to TRBJ2-1; a weak D match, TRBD1 (6 bases). Germline V gene lookup returns CDR1 SNHLY and CDR2 FYNNEI. The V end lost 3 bases, the J end lost 2 bases, and 11 bases lay between the germline ends. The length of the CDR3 is 15 residues. The CDR3 DNA follows: TGTGCCAGCAGTGACCGGACAGAACCCTACAATGAGCAGTTCTTC. Residues: CASSDRTEPYNEQFF.

The chain links TRBV11-2 to TRBJ1-4, with TRBD1 matching over 7 bases. Per germline, CDR1 SGHAT and CDR2 FQNNGV. CDR3 size: 15 residues. The J segment lost 5 bases and the V segment lost 1 base, leaving 4 bases of the junction unmatched. For the CDR3, the DNA is TGTGCCAGCAGCTTAGGGGCGACAGGGAATGAAAAACTGTTTTTT. Protein sequence: CASSLGATGNEKLFF.

The chain employs TRBV6-5 and TRBJ1-2; D might be TRBD1 (6 bases). The germline V and J ends were trimmed by 2 bases and 1 base, with 11 bases remaining between them. The germline gives CDR1 MNHEY, CDR2 SVGAGI. The CDR3 totals 15 residues. The CDR3 region has the DNA TGTGCCAGCAGTTACAAGGGGGGGTTTAACTATGGCTACACCTTC. Translating it yields CASSYKGGFNYGYTF.